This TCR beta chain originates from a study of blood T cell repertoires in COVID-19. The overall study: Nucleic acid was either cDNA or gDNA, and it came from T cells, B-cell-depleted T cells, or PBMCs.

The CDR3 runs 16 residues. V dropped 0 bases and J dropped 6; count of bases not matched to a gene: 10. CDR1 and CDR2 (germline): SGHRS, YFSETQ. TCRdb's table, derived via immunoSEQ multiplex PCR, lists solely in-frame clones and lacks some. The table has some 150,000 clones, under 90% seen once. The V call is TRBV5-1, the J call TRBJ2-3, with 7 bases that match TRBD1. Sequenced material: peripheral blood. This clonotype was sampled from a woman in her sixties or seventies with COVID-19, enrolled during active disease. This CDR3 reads CASSLEGTEPVDTQYF. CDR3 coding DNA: TGCGCCAGCAGCTTGGAGGGGACAGAGCCGGTCGATACGCAGTATTTT.